The 3 T cell receptor beta chains in this list originate from one sample, sequenced in a study of CD8+CD57+ T cells in acquired aplastic anemia. TCR beta VDJ combinations and CDR3 sequences were profiled from genomic DNA. TCRdb used MiXCR to reprocess the reads, holding one entry per CDR3 protein. The repertoire holds about 98,000 distinct CDR3 sequences, 55% to 70% seen once, with about 62% in the top ten. The patients chosen for sequencing had shown expansion of CD8+CD57+ cells (detected by flow cytometry). Sequencing used sorted CD4+, CD8+, or CD8+CD57+ T cells (not recorded which) from PBMCs. These receptors were collected from a human donor with aplastic anemia.

CDR3 sequence reads: CATGTGLDEQYF. The CDR3 DNA reads TGTGCCACCGGGACAGGGTTGGATGAGCAGTACTTC. The genes are TRBV24-1 and TRBJ2-7; 9 bases line up with TRBD1. The V and J ends lost 9 bases and 7 bases, in that order; junction bases with no gene match: 6. The CDR3 runs to 12 residues. The germline V gene encodes CDR1 KGHDR and CDR2 SFDVKD.

The gene calls are TRBV15 and TRBJ2-2; 10 bases are shared with TRBD1. The CDR3 contains 16 residues. Per germline, CDR1 LNHNV and CDR2 YYDKDF (reference sequence). V was pared by 4 bases and J by 6 bases, with 8 bases of the junction left unmatched. The CDR3: CATSTPRGQGSGELFF. The CDR3 region has the DNA TGTGCCACCAGCACCCCGCGGGGACAGGGGTCCGGGGAGCTGTTTTTT. The variable domain in full, completed from reference TRBV15 and TRBJ2-2, reads DAMVIQNPRYQVTQFGKPVTLSCSQTLNHNVMYWYQQKSSQAPKLLFHYYDKDFNNEADTPDNFQSRRPNTSFCFLDIRSPGLGDTAMYLCATSTPRGQGSGELFFGEGSRLTVL.

The chain carries TRBV4-2 and TRBJ1-6; 10 nucleotides match TRBD1. Unmatched junction bases numbered 13, after V lost 1 base and J lost 10 bases. The CDR3 is 18 residues long. The germline CDR1 and CDR2 sequences are LGHNA and YNFKEQ. CDR3 region: CASSQVKSGDRGSSPLHF. In DNA form, the CDR3 reads TGTGCCAGCAGCCAAGTGAAAAGCGGGGACAGGGGTTCGTCACCCCTCCACTTT.